This T cell receptor (beta chain) is drawn from a study of blood T cell repertoires in COVID-19. Overall study: Whether acute or convalescent, the COVID-19 samples came from the United States, Italy and Spain. T cells, B-cell-depleted T cells, or PBMCs supplied cDNA or gDNA.

As processed by the authors: Nucleated cell counts were estimated from reference gene primer amplification. Assay: immunoSEQ multiplex PCR; the TCRdb copy retains only in-frame clones and omits some. V and J calls and clone size are as listed in that table; D and trimming were resolved from the DNA. The sample includes fewer than 180,000 clones, 80% to 90% of them seen just once. Germline V lookup: CDR1 MNHEY, CDR2 SMNVEV (reference sequence). J lost 2 bases, V lost 3 bases, and 2 bases had no gene match. The CDR3 sequence is 14 residues long. Sequencing was carried out using peripheral blood. The TCR sequence derives from an older man with acute or convalescent COVID-19. The chain couples TRBV27 to TRBJ2-7; 9 nucleotides line up with TRBD2. The CDR3 region is CASSLGGRAYEQYF. DNA of the CDR3: TGTGCCAGCAGTTTGGGCGGGAGGGCCTACGAGCAGTACTTC.